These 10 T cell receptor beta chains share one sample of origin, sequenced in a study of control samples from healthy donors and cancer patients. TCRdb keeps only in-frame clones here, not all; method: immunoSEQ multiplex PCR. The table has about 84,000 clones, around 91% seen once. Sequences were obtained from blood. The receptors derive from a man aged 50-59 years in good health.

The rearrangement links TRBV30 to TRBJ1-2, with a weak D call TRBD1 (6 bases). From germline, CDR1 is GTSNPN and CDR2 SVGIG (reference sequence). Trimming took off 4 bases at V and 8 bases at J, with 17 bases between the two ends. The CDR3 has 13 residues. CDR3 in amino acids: CAWIGTGQGGYTF. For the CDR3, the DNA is TGTGCCTGGATCGGGACGGGCCAGGGGGGCTACACCTTC.

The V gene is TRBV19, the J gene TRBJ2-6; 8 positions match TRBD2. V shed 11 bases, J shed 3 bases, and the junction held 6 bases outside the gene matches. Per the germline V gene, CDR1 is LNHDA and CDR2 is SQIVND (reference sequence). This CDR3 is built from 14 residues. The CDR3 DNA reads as TGTGCCTCCTCGGGGGGGATTGGGGCCAACGTCCTGACTTTC. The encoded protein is CASSGGIGANVLTF.

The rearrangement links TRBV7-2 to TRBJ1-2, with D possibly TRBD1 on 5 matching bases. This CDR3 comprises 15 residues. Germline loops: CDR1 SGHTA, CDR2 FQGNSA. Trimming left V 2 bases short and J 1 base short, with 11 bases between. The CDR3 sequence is CASSLKRQLNYGYTF. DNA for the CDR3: TGTGCCAGCAGCTTAAAAAGACAGCTTAACTATGGCTACACCTTC.

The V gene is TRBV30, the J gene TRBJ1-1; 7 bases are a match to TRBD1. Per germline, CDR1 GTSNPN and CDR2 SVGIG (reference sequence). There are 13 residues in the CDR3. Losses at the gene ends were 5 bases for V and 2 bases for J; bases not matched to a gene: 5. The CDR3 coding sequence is TGTGCCTGGGTCCGACAGGGAAACACTGAAGCTTTCTTT. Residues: CAWVRQGNTEAFF.

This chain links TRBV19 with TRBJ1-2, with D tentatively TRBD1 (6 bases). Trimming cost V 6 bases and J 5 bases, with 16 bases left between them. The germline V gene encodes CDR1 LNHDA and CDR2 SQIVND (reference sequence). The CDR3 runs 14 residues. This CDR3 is CASRAGHGYYGYTF. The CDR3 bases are TGTGCCAGTAGGGCGGGACACGGATATTATGGCTACACCTTC.

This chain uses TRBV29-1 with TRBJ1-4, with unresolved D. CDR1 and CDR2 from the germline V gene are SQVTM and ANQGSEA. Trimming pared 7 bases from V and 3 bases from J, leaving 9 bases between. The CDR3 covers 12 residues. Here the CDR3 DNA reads TGCAGCGGTTTTCTGGCTAATGAAAAACTGTTTTTT. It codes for CSGFLANEKLFF.

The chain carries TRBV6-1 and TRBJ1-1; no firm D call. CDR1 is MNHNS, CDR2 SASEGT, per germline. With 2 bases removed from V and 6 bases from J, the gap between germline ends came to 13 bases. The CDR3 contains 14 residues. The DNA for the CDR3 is TGTGCCAGCAGTGAAACGGCACGACGGGCTGAAGCTTTCTTT. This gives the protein CASSETARRAEAFF.

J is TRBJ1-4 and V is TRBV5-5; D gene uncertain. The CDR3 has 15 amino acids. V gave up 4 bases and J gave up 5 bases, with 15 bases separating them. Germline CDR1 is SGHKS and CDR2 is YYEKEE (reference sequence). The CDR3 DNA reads TGTGCCAGCAGCCCCAATGGACTGAAAAATGAAAAACTGTTTTTT. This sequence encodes CASSPNGLKNEKLFF.

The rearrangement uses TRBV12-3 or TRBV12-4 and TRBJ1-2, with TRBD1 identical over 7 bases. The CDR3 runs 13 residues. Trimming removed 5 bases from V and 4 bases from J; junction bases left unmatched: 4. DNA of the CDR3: TGTGCCAGCAGTGGCGGGACAGTCTATGGCTACACCTTC. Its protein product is CASSGGTVYGYTF.

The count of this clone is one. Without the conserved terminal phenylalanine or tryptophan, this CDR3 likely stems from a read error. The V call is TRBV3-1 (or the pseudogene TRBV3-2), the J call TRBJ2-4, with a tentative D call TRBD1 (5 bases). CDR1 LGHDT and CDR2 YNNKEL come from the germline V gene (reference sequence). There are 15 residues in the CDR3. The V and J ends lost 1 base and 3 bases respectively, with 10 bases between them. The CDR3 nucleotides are TGTGCCAGCAGCCAAGTTTACGACAGCAAAAACATTCAGTACCTC. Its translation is CASSQVYDSKNIQYL.